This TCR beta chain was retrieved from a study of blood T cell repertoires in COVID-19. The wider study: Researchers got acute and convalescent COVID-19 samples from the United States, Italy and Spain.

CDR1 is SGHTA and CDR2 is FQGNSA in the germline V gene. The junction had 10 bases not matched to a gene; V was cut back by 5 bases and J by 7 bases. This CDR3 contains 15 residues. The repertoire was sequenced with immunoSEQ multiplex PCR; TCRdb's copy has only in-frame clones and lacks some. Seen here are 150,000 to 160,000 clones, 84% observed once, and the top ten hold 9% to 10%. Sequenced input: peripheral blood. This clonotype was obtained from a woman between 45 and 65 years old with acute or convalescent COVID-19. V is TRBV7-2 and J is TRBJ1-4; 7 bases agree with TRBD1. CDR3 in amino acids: CASSTAGTDSEKLFF. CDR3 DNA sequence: TGTGCCAGCAGCACCGCCGGGACAGATAGTGAAAAACTGTTTTTT. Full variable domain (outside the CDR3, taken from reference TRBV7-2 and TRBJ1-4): GAGVSQSPSNKVTEKGKDVELRCDPISGHTALYWYRQSLGQGLEFLIYFQGNSAPDKSGLPSDRFSAERTGGSVSTLTIQRTQQEDSAVYLCASSTAGTDSEKLFFGSGTQLSVL.